The clone carrying this TCR beta chain was detected a few times. Germline CDR1 reads MGHRA; CDR2 reads YSYEKL. The CDR3 length is 19 residues. The ends lost 5 bases at V and 3 bases at J; junction bases unmatched: 19. The method was immunoSEQ multiplex PCR; TCRdb's version includes in-frame clones alone and lacks a portion of them. The profile shows about 140,000 clones, 75% to 85% of them singletons. This sample was taken from a study of blood T cell repertoires in COVID-19. The source material was peripheral blood. The receptor comes from a woman of 80 years or more with active or convalescent COVID-19. J is TRBJ1-1 and V is TRBV4-1; 9 nucleotides agree with TRBD1. The CDR3 spells CASSKQPGTGSVLDTEAFF. The CDR3 nucleotides read TGCGCCAGCAGCAAACAACCCGGGACAGGGAGTGTTTTGGACACTGAAGCTTTCTTT.